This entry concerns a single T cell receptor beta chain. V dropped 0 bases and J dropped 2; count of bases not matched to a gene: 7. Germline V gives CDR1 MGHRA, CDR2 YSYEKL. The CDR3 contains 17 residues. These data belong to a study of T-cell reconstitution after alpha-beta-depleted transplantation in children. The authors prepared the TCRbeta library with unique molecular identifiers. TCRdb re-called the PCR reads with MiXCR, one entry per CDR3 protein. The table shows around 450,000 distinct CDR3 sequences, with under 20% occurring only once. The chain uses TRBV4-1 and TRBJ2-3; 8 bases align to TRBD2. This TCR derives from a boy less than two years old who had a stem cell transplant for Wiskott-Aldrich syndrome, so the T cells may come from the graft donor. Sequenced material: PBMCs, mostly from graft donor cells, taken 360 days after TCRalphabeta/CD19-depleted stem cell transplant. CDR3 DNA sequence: TGCGCCAGCAGCCAAGAAGGTAGAGCGGGGGACACAGATACGCAGTATTTT. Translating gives CASSQEGRAGDTDTQYF.